This TCR beta chain derives from a study of T cells in Graves' hyperthyroidism and ophthalmopathy. Study-wide points: In the blood, most expanded thyroid clonotypes above 0.001 appeared as well.

Researchers took RNA transcripts and amplified the TCR beta CDR3 regions from them. The study used the HTBI primer set for a first-round RT-PCR of the TCR CDR3. TCRdb reprocessed the multiplex PCR reads with MiXCR, giving one entry per CDR3 protein. The repertoire includes some 370,000 distinct CDR3 sequences, about 18% of them detected once, and around 35% sits in the top ten. Trimming took off 3 bases at V and 2 bases at J, with 9 bases between the two ends. Per the germline V gene, CDR1 is DFQATT and CDR2 is SNEGSKA (reference sequence). The CDR3 runs 13 residues. The sample, blood from the first hyperthyroidism diagnosis, precedes any ophthalmopathy symptoms. The sample holds many counts of this clonotype. Its antigen is unknown.

Sequencing input: blood. The chain recombines TRBV20-1 with TRBJ2-3, with D possibly matching TRBD2 (6 bases). The clonotype was recovered from a woman aged 25 to 39 with Graves' hyperthyroidism that later progressed to Graves' ophthalmopathy. The CDR3 protein is CSASGGVTDTQYF. CDR3 sequence (DNA): TGCAGTGCTAGTGGAGGGGTCACAGATACGCAGTATTTT.